This T cell receptor beta chain was observed in a study of T-cell memory formation after mild COVID-19. Looking at the study overall: Clusters of TCRs were largely donor specific.

Germline loops: CDR1 MNHEY, CDR2 SVGAGI. Between the trimmed V and J ends, which lost 2 bases and 10 bases, there was a span of 14 bases. The CDR3 sequence is 14 residues long. The TCR alpha and TCR beta cDNA libraries, bearing sample barcodes and UMIs, were generated by 5'RACE using constant-segment primers. Via MiXCR, TCRdb re-called the 5' RACE reads, giving one row per CDR3 protein. The sample has hundreds of thousands of distinct CDR3 sequences, 8.2% seen once; the top ten hold less than 25%. This clonotype showed up just once. Material for sequencing was PBMCs or a T cell subset sorted from them (not recorded which). This clonotype was obtained from a man aged 18 to 29 who had mild COVID-19 (a few samples of this study predate the infection). Cell type and time point are not known. This chain connects TRBV6-5 to TRBJ1-4; no reliable D call. Here the CDR3 reads CASSYDRVIGKLFF. In DNA, the CDR3 is TGTGCCAGCAGTTACGACCGGGTGATAGGAAAACTGTTTTTT.